These 22 T cell receptor beta chains were all obtained from the same sample, sequenced in a study of T cells in Graves' hyperthyroidism and ophthalmopathy. Using RNA transcripts as the source, TCR beta CDR3 regions were amplified. The TCR CDR3 first-round RT-PCR relied on the HTBI primer set. TCRdb reanalysed the multiplex PCR reads using MiXCR and keeps one entry per CDR3 protein. The sample consists of more than 300,000 distinct CDR3 sequences, about a sixth of them appearing once. Sequencing was performed on blood. The receptors derive from a woman aged 30 to 39 with Graves' hyperthyroidism that later progressed to Graves' ophthalmopathy.

The chain recombines TRBV14 with TRBJ2-2; D remains unclear. CDR1 and CDR2 (germline): SGHDN, FVKESK. This CDR3 spans 22 amino acids. Trimming left V 0 bases short and J 0 bases short, with 26 bases between. The CDR3 DNA follows: TGTGCCAGCAGCCAAGATCCTGGGTTGGCAGACATTTACATCGCGAACACCGGGGAGCTGTTTTTT. Protein sequence: CASSQDPGLADIYIANTGELFF.

This clonotype was counted many times. The chain has TRBV30 and TRBJ2-2; D possibly uses TRBD1 or TRBD2 (6 bases each). Trimming took off 2 bases at V and 3 bases at J, with 13 bases between the two ends. The CDR3 totals 15 residues. The germline CDR1 and CDR2 sequences are GTSNPN and SVGIG (reference sequence). The chain's CDR3 is CAWSSAGEDTGELFF. The DNA for the CDR3 is TGTGCCTGGAGTTCGGCAGGGGAGGACACCGGGGAGCTGTTTTTT.

This clonotype was recorded a few times. This rearrangement joins TRBV10-2 to TRBJ1-5, with TRBD1 identical over 7 bases. With V trimmed by 3 bases and J by 1 base, 3 bases remained unmatched. Germline V gene lookup returns CDR1 WSHSY and CDR2 SAAADI. The CDR3 is 15 amino acids. In DNA, the CDR3 is TGCGCCAGCAGTGAAGAGGGGGCGAGCAATCAGCCCCAGCATTTT. Translated: CASSEEGASNQPQHF.

This clonotype was observed a few times. This chain joins TRBV15 and TRBJ1-4, with 7 bases matching TRBD1. This CDR3 is 16 amino acids long. Looked up from germline, CDR1 is LNHNV and CDR2 is YYDKDF (reference sequence). The V gene end was trimmed by 2 bases and the J gene end by 5 bases; junction bases not matched to a gene: 8. The CDR3 here is CATSRPTGEGNEKLFF. As DNA, the CDR3 is TGTGCCACCAGCAGACCAACAGGGGAAGGAAATGAAAAACTGTTTTTT. Looking up the rest from reference TRBV15 and TRBJ1-4 gives the full variable domain: DAMVIQNPRYQVTQFGKPVTLSCSQTLNHNVMYWYQQKSSQAPKLLFHYYDKDFNNEADTPDNFQSRRPNTSFCFLDIRSPGLGDTAMYLCATSRPTGEGNEKLFFGSGTQLSVL.

This clonotype was counted many times. This sequence joins TRBV28 and TRBJ1-2, with unresolved D. CDR3 size: 15 residues. Germline lookup yields CDR1 MDHEN and CDR2 SYDVKM. V lost 5 bases and J lost 2, with 15 bases in between. The CDR3 nucleotides are TGTGCCAGCAGTCCCATACCGGACCCAAACTATGGCTACACCTTC. This translates into CASSPIPDPNYGYTF.

This clonotype was observed many times. The rearrangement uses TRBV6-1 and TRBJ1-2; D ambiguous. CDR1 MNHNS and CDR2 SASEGT come from the germline V gene. V dropped 4 bases and J dropped 7 bases, with 19 bases sitting between them. This CDR3 has 15 residues. CDR3 nucleotides: TGTGCCAGCAGTGGATTTTCGTTAGCGGGCTCTGGCTACACCTTC. Protein sequence: CASSGFSLAGSGYTF.

This chain connects TRBV25-1 to TRBJ1-1; TRBD1 matches 10 bases. The CDR3 runs to 13 residues. From germline, CDR1 is MGHDK and CDR2 SYGVNS. With V trimmed by 6 bases and J by 7 bases, 5 bases remained unmatched. Written as DNA, the CDR3 is TGTGCCAGCAGGGCCGGGACAGGGGTTGAAGCTTTCTTT. It yields the protein CASRAGTGVEAFF. The whole variable domain, remainder taken from reference TRBV25-1 and TRBJ1-1, is EADIYQTPRYLVIGTGKKITLECSQTMGHDKMYWYQQDPGMELHLIHYSYGVNSTEKGDLSSESTVSRIRTEHFPLTLESARPSHTSQYLCASRAGTGVEAFFGQGTRLTVV.

This clonotype was detected only a few times. This chain joins TRBV3-1 and TRBJ2-5; D is uncertain. The CDR3 is 13 amino acids. V dropped 4 bases and J dropped 5 bases, with 11 bases sitting between them. Looked up from germline, CDR1 is LGHDT and CDR2 is YNNKEL (reference sequence). The CDR3 DNA reads as TGTGCCAGCAGCCGAGTGAGCAGGGAGACCCAGTACTTC. Its translation: CASSRVSRETQYF.

The chain links TRBV2 to TRBJ2-3, with TRBD1 matching over 7 bases. J gave up 1 base and V 6 bases, and 10 bases lay outside the gene matches. CDR3 length: 16 amino acids. Germline lookup yields CDR1 SNHLY and CDR2 FYNNEI. The CDR3 protein is CASSVVGGRGTDTQYF. Here the CDR3 DNA reads TGTGCCAGCAGCGTAGTAGGGGGCCGTGGCACAGATACGCAGTATTTT.

This clonotype appeared many times. This chain joins TRBV2 and TRBJ1-3, with D tentatively TRBD1 (6 bases). The CDR3 spans 16 residues. Per the germline V gene, CDR1 is SNHLY and CDR2 is FYNNEI. V was shortened by 3 bases and J by 0 bases, with 12 bases between the two germline ends. The CDR3 DNA sequence: TGTGCCAGCAGTGATGGGACACCTTTCTCTGGAAACACCATATATTTT. Encoded protein: CASSDGTPFSGNTIYF.

Only a few counts were recorded for this clonotype. The rearrangement joins TRBV25-1 to TRBJ2-4; no clear D. CDR3 size: 16 residues. Per germline, CDR1 MGHDK and CDR2 SYGVNS. V lost 7 bases and J 0 bases, leaving 16 bases between the germline ends. The CDR3 DNA follows: TGTGCCAGCATCCCAACCGTCGGTCTAGCCAAAAACATTCAGTACTTC. As protein: CASIPTVGLAKNIQYF.

This clonotype has just a few counts. V and J are TRBV3-1 and TRBJ2-3; D gene uncertain. V was pared by 0 bases and J by 4 bases, with 11 bases between. Germline loops: CDR1 LGHDT, CDR2 YNNKEL (reference sequence). The CDR3 length is 15 residues. The DNA of the CDR3 is TGTGCCAGCAGCCAAGAAATCATCCGGCCAGATACGCAGTATTTT. This codes for CASSQEIIRPDTQYF.

This clonotype was counted only a few times. The chain uses TRBV28 and TRBJ1-5, with 7 bases aligning to TRBD1. V dropped 7 bases and J dropped 0; count of bases not matched to a gene: 9. Germline V gene lookup returns CDR1 MDHEN and CDR2 SYDVKM. The CDR3 contains 16 residues. The CDR3 DNA sequence: TGTGCCAGCAACCGGGACAGCAGGTATAGCAATCAGCCCCAGCATTTT. This sequence encodes CASNRDSRYSNQPQHF.

This clonotype was observed at least ten times. The chain has TRBV27 and TRBJ1-2; TRBD1 aligns across 7 bases. CDR3 size: 16 residues. With V trimmed by 4 bases and J by 3 bases, 11 bases remained unmatched. Germline assignment: CDR1 MNHEY and CDR2 SMNVEV (reference sequence). CDR3 sequence: CASSSLETGRDYGYTF. The DNA of the CDR3 is TGTGCCAGCAGTTCACTCGAGACAGGGAGGGACTATGGCTACACCTTC.

The chain is built from TRBV2 and TRBJ1-5; possibly TRBD1 for D (5 bases). V lost 3 bases, J lost 11 bases, and 8 bases lay in between. The CDR3 contains 11 residues. Looked up from germline, CDR1 is SNHLY and CDR2 is FYNNEI. The CDR3 sequence is CASSDRATQHF. The CDR3 DNA follows: TGTGCCAGCAGTGACAGGGCAACCCAGCATTTT.

This CDR3 reads CASSPPSGEPSTDTQYF. The CDR3 DNA is TGTGCCAGCAGCCCTCCCTCAGGCGAACCGTCCACAGATACGCAGTATTTT. The chain couples TRBV5-6 to TRBJ2-3; D is ambiguous. With 4 bases removed from V and 2 bases from J, the gap between germline ends came to 20 bases. Germline CDR1 and CDR2: SGHDT and YYEEEE. The CDR3 has 17 amino acids.

This clonotype was seen repeatedly, ten times or more. This sequence joins TRBV12-3 or TRBV12-4 and TRBJ1-3, with D hard to call. The CDR3 runs 11 residues. Trimming pared 7 bases from V and 3 bases from J, leaving 4 bases between. Here the CDR3 DNA reads TGTGCCAGCACCGGTGGAAACACCATATATTTT. This codes for CASTGGNTIYF.

The V gene is TRBV12-3 or TRBV12-4, the J gene TRBJ2-3; weak D call: TRBD2 (6 bases). The ends were cut back, 6 bases at V and 0 bases at J, with 16 bases in the middle. The CDR3 is 16 residues long. This CDR3 reads CASRGPGTDSTDTQYF. In DNA form, the CDR3 reads TGTGCCAGCAGGGGGCCAGGGACTGACAGCACAGATACGCAGTATTTT.

This clonotype has just a few counts. The chain is built from TRBV19 and TRBJ2-7, with a tentative D call TRBD1 (6 bases). V dropped 3 bases and J dropped 4 bases, with 13 bases sitting between them. The germline CDR1 and CDR2 sequences are LNHDA and SQIVND (reference sequence). The CDR3 totals 14 residues. The DNA for the CDR3 is TGTGCCAGTAGTATGGGGGCAGAAACGTACGAGCAGTACTTC. Translated, it gives CASSMGAETYEQYF. Filled out from reference TRBV19 and TRBJ2-7, the complete variable domain reads DGGITQSPKYLFRKEGQNVTLSCEQNLNHDAMYWYRQDPGQGLRLIYYSQIVNDFQKGDIAEGYSVSREKKESFPLTVTSAQKNPTAFYLCASSMGAETYEQYFGPGTRLTVT.

The table lists this clonotype with many counts. J is TRBJ1-1 and V is TRBV15; 7 bases are a match to TRBD1. The CDR3 spans 15 residues. Losses at the gene ends were 0 bases for V and 4 bases for J; bases not matched to a gene: 5. CDR1 LNHNV and CDR2 YYDKDF come from the germline V gene (reference sequence). The CDR3 here is CATSRDTQGTTEAFF. CDR3 in DNA: TGTGCCACCAGCAGAGATACACAGGGGACCACTGAAGCTTTCTTT.

In DNA, the CDR3 is TGTGCCAGCAGTACCGGGTTCCCCGGCGCCGGGGAGCTGTTTTTT. Translation gives CASSTGFPGAGELFF. The V and J genes are TRBV27 and TRBJ2-2; D is ambiguous. Germline V lookup: CDR1 MNHEY, CDR2 SMNVEV (reference sequence). CDR3 length equals 15 residues. V was cut by 5 bases and J by 6 bases, with 16 bases left in between.

This clonotype came up a few times. V gene TRBV6-2 or TRBV6-3 combines with J gene TRBJ2-5; 8 nucleotides agree with TRBD2. The V segment lost 8 bases and the J segment 2 bases; nucleotides outside the gene matches: 7. This CDR3 comprises 14 residues. CDR1 is MNHEY, CDR2 SVGEGT, per germline. CDR3 DNA sequence: TGTGCCAGCCGTCTCGGGGGGGGACAAGAGACCCAGTACTTC. The encoded protein is CASRLGGGQETQYF.